This T cell receptor (beta chain) appears in the sequencing data of a study of T cells expressing NK-cell markers. Looking at the study overall: Of eight sequenced donors, seven were HCMV-seropositive and one HCMV-seronegative. Study-level findings and limits: The CD3+CD56-NKG2C+ fraction was also led by these clonotypes in a handful of donors.

The authors made TCR beta cDNA libraries by 5'RACE template switching. This switching added a universal primer site and UMIs. TCRdb reprocessed the 5' RACE reads; each CDR3 protein has one entry and no DNA is given. Its listing shows 350,000 to 400,000 distinct CDR3 sequences. For this clonotype: Its antigen remains unidentified.

The CDR3 has 15 residues. The V gene is TRBV12-3 or TRBV12-4, the J gene TRBJ2-7; TCRdb selects TRBD2, and the lack of DNA leaves this call unchecked. The TCR originated in a woman aged 45-60 years in good health. Sequences were obtained from blood T cells: a sorted CD56 or NKG2C T cell subset, CD4+ or CD8+ T cells, or bulk PBMC T cells (not recorded which). The CDR3 region is CASSPSGRSAYEQYF.